This paragraph covers one T cell receptor beta chain sequence. The antigen this receptor binds is unknown. Per-base qualities were not stored, and no clone one base away is much larger. The data originate from a study of blood T cell repertoires in COVID-19 (dated by TCRdb to 2020 to 2022). With respect to the entire study: Samples from collaborators originated in the United States, Italy and Spain and spanned both the acute and convalescent phases of COVID-19. The material from the prospective study consisted of cDNA or gDNA derived from T cells, B-cell-depleted T cells, or PBMCs. The dataset comprised deeply sampled blood TCRbeta repertoires from subjects exposed to, actively infected with, or recovered from COVID-19. A freely available public database, intended as a resource for researchers studying the immune response to SARS-CoV-2, is where the repertoires were released. Samples were obtained from the ongoing ImmuneRACE study (first 160 participants) and from about 1,300 subjects provided by 6 global collaborators. A de-identified subject ID, COVID-19 status, age in years and sex were almost always included in the sample metadata. Where available, HLA class I and class II types were taken from metadata supplied by the sample provider and were not determined by assay-based typing.

Trimming at the junction amounts to 0 bases on V and 10 bases on J, and the germline ends lie 17 bases apart. CDR1 SGHRS and CDR2 YFSETQ were looked up in the germline V gene. The CDR3 runs 16 amino acids, cysteine and phenylalanine included. Of the read, only the CDR3 DNA is kept; its 48 bases are in frame from base 1. TCRbeta CDR3 regions were amplified from genomic DNA using the immunoSEQ Assay, a bias-controlled multiplex PCR. As for the original processing: Nucleated cell counts per sample were estimated from amplification of reference gene primers within the assay. To quantify the absolute abundance of each unique TCRbeta CDR3 rearrangement, sequence reads were collapsed and filtered. For each sample, productive Simpson clonality was calculated by taking the square root of Simpson's diversity index across productive rearrangements. Held by TCRdb, this immuneACCESS table contains in-frame sequences only and omits some clones. Under half of the omission traces to an unresolved V gene where checked; the cause of the rest is unknown. That table is the source of V, J and clone size, and D and trimming were worked out from the DNA. Recorded for this sample are tens of thousands of clones; more than 85% of them occurred a single time. Under 8.5% of the sample comes from the top ten.

Each collaborating institution followed its own protocols to collect whole blood in K2EDTA tubes. For TCRbeta analysis, collaborator samples were shipped as frozen whole blood, as isolated PBMCs, or as DNA extracted from either sample type. Paper-wide results and their limitations: How much clinical and demographic metadata was included differed by source and by participant, and the metadata was provided uncurated.

This receptor was obtained from a man of 80 years or more with active or convalescent COVID-19. Recombination joined TRBV5-1 with TRBJ1-6, and TRBD1 may be the D gene, going by 6 matching bases. Sequenced: peripheral blood. The CDR3 here reads CASSLGTEANASPLHF. DNA sequence: TGCGCCAGCAGCTTGGGGACAGAGGCCAATGCGTCACCCCTCCACTTT.